A single sample gave rise to the 32 T cell receptor beta chains below, sequenced in a study of response to subunit inactivated influenza vaccine. TCRdb ran MiXCR on the RT-PCR reads and lists one entry per CDR3 protein. The data contain approximately 530,000 distinct CDR3 sequences, around 7.7% of them singletons. Sequenced here: PBMCs from blood, sampled about 24 months after vaccination. The receptors originated from a man aged 45-69 years who received an inactivated influenza vaccine.

This clonotype was detected a few times. The gene calls are TRBV28 and TRBJ1-5; D possibly corresponds to TRBD1 (5 bases). Germline values: CDR1 MDHEN, CDR2 SYDVKM. The germline V and J ends were trimmed by 3 bases and 1 base, with 13 bases remaining between them. This CDR3 has 16 residues. The CDR3 sequence is CASSLSGGPSNQPQHF. In DNA form, the CDR3 reads TGTGCCAGCAGTTTGTCCGGGGGTCCGAGCAATCAGCCCCAGCATTTT.

The genes are TRBV28 and TRBJ2-4, with D unclear. This CDR3 has 11 amino acids. The ends were cut back, 4 bases at V and 8 bases at J, with 6 bases in the middle. The germline V gene encodes CDR1 MDHEN and CDR2 SYDVKM. Here the CDR3 DNA reads TGTGCCAGCAGTTCCATGGACATTCAGTACTTC. It codes for CASSSMDIQYF.

This clonotype came up a few times. This chain uses TRBV7-2 with TRBJ2-7; D gene uncertain. Deletions cut 0 bases from V and 2 bases from J, with 5 bases between. The germline CDR1 and CDR2 sequences are SGHTA and FQGNSA. The CDR3 is 13 residues long. The CDR3 DNA reads TGTGCCAGCAGCTTAGCGTCAACCTACGAGCAGTACTTC. Translated, it gives CASSLASTYEQYF.

This clonotype showed up just a few times. The chain is built from TRBV4-3 and TRBJ2-7, with D perhaps TRBD2 (7 bases). Germline V gene lookup returns CDR1 LGHNA and CDR2 YSLEER. The V end lost 1 base, the J end lost 3 bases, and 13 bases lay between the germline ends. The CDR3 contains 15 residues. The CDR3 sequence: CASSQVRGGFYEQYF. The CDR3 DNA sequence: TGCGCCAGCAGCCAAGTCAGGGGAGGGTTCTACGAGCAGTACTTC.

This clonotype showed up many times. The V call is TRBV19, the J call TRBJ2-1; 12 bases match TRBD2. This CDR3 spans 17 amino acids. With V trimmed by 6 bases and J by 0 bases, 6 bases remained unmatched. In germline, CDR1 is LNHDA, CDR2 SQIVND (reference sequence). This CDR3 is CASSRLAGGSSYNEQFF. The CDR3 bases are TGTGCCAGTAGCCGTCTAGCGGGGGGGAGCTCCTACAATGAGCAGTTCTTC.

This clonotype was recorded a few times. J is TRBJ1-5 and V is TRBV6-2 or TRBV6-3, with 8 bases that match TRBD1. V lost 7 bases and J lost 4; bases outside the gene matches: 9. In germline, CDR1 is MNHEY, CDR2 SVGEGT. The CDR3 length is 15 residues. CDR3 sequence: CASKGQGRRNQPQHF. The CDR3 nucleotides read TGTGCCAGCAAAGGACAGGGAAGGAGGAATCAGCCCCAGCATTTT.

This clonotype was counted a few times. This chain connects TRBV28 to TRBJ2-1; a weak D match, TRBD1 (5 bases). Looked up from germline, CDR1 is MDHEN and CDR2 is SYDVKM. The CDR3 is 17 residues long. The ends were cut back, 6 bases at V and 2 bases at J, with 20 bases in the middle. CDR3 residues: CASSLQASTLTYNEQFF. The CDR3 nucleotides read TGTGCCAGCAGCCTACAGGCCTCGACGTTGACCTACAATGAGCAGTTCTTC.

The chain has TRBV7-3 and TRBJ2-2; 8 nucleotides line up with TRBD2. With 8 bases clipped from V and 3 bases from J, the junction kept 8 bases outside the gene matches. The germline gives CDR1 SGHTA, CDR2 FQGTGA. CDR3 size: 15 residues. Here the CDR3 reads CASRLAGSDTGELFF. The CDR3 DNA reads as TGTGCCAGCCGATTAGCGGGAAGTGACACCGGGGAGCTGTTTTTT.

This clonotype was counted a few times. The chain links TRBV30 to TRBJ2-3, with 8 bases fitting TRBD2. Germline V gene lookup returns CDR1 GTSNPN and CDR2 SVGIG (reference sequence). This CDR3 has 11 amino acids. V lost 7 bases, J lost 8 bases, and 5 bases stayed unmatched. CDR3 sequence reads: CASSGSGTQYF. The DNA for the CDR3 is TGTGCCTCGAGCGGGAGTGGTACGCAGTATTTT.

This clonotype was found many times. The chain is built from TRBV5-1 and TRBJ1-2; 9 positions match TRBD1. This CDR3 comprises 15 residues. The J segment lost 8 bases and the V segment lost 4 bases, leaving 12 bases of the junction unmatched. Looked up from germline, CDR1 is SGHRS and CDR2 is YFSETQ. The chain's CDR3 is CASSTTDRGFYGYTF. The CDR3, as DNA: TGCGCCAGCAGCACTACGGACAGGGGTTTCTACGGCTACACCTTC.

This clonotype was counted at least ten times. V and J are TRBV3-1 and TRBJ2-7, with 7 bases aligning to TRBD1. V was pared by 3 bases and J by 2 bases, with 7 bases of the junction left unmatched. The CDR3 is 15 amino acids. CDR1 LGHDT and CDR2 YNNKEL come from the germline V gene (reference sequence). DNA for the CDR3: TGTGCCAGCAGCCAGGAAGTGGGGACAGCCTACGAGCAGTACTTC. This encodes CASSQEVGTAYEQYF.

The rearrangement links TRBV30 to TRBJ2-5; no reliable D call. Trimming removed 0 bases from V and 4 bases from J, with 9 bases in between. This CDR3 has 13 residues. Per the germline V gene, CDR1 is GTSNPN and CDR2 is SVGIG (reference sequence). The CDR3 region has the DNA TGTGCCTGGAGTGTAGGCGTCACAGAGACCCAGTACTTC. Protein product: CAWSVGVTETQYF.

This clonotype was detected only a few times. This chain connects TRBV23-1 to TRBJ2-5; 8 positions agree with TRBD1. TRBV23-1 is known as an ORF, though its function is uncertain. This CDR3 contains 23 residues. The V gene end was trimmed by 2 bases and the J gene end by 0 bases; junction bases not matched to a gene: 26. The CDR3 DNA reads TGCGCCAGCAGTCAACGGGTTTTTGGACAGGGACTGTTTAAGCGAGGGTACCAAGAGACCCAGTACTTC. Its translation: CASSQRVFGQGLFKRGYQETQYF.

A note on this clonotype: Since a much larger clone is just one base distant, this may be a read error. The chain joins TRBV20-1 to TRBJ2-5; D is unresolved. The CDR3 length is 13 residues. Germline V lookup: CDR1 DFQATT, CDR2 SNEGSKA (reference sequence). In DNA form, the CDR3 reads TGCAGTGCCTTATCACGGACCCAAAAGACCCAGTACTTC. Translated: CSALSRTQKTQYF.

This clonotype turned up a few times. The CDR3 is CASSQPGVGNSPLHF. The CDR3, as DNA: TGTGCCAGCAGCCAGCCGGGTGTCGGTAATTCACCCCTCCACTTT. This rearrangement joins TRBV3-1 to TRBJ1-6, with unresolved D. CDR3 length: 15 amino acids. Per germline, CDR1 LGHDT and CDR2 YNNKEL (reference sequence). V was clipped by 3 bases and J by 6 bases, with 12 bases between them. The full variable domain, its missing parts supplied by reference TRBV3-1 and TRBJ1-6, is DTAVSQTPKYLVTQMGNDKSIKCEQNLGHDTMYWYKQDSKKFLKIMFSYNNKELIINETVPNRFSPKSPDKAHLNLHINSLELGDSAVYFCASSQPGVGNSPLHFGNGTRLTVT.

The V gene is TRBV20-1, the J gene TRBJ1-1, with a weak D call TRBD1 (6 bases). Germline-derived CDR1 and CDR2 are DFQATT and SNEGSKA (reference sequence). The ends were cut back, 1 base at V and 6 bases at J, with 15 bases in the middle. The CDR3 covers 14 residues. The CDR3 DNA follows: TGCAGTGCTAGAGTCGGGACAAAACACCCTGAAGCTTTCTTT. The encoded protein is CSARVGTKHPEAFF.

This clonotype was recorded a few times. CDR3 in DNA: TGTGCCAGCAGCACAAGCGGGGGGGCCTGGAATGAGCAGTTCTTC. Its protein is CASSTSGGAWNEQFF. V gene TRBV28 combines with J gene TRBJ2-1; 10 bases are shared with TRBD2. J was trimmed by 7 bases and V by 6 bases; bases with no gene match: 9. The CDR3 has 15 residues. Germline-derived CDR1 and CDR2 are MDHEN and SYDVKM. Full variable domain (outside the CDR3, taken from reference TRBV28 and TRBJ2-1): DVKVTQSSRYLVKRTGEKVFLECVQDMDHENMFWYRQDPGLGLRLIYFSYDVKMKEKGDIPEGYSVSREKKERFSLILESASTNQTSMYLCASSTSGGAWNEQFFGPGTRLTVL.

This clonotype was observed a handful of times. The V gene is TRBV5-5, the J gene TRBJ2-5, with D unresolved. V was clipped by 4 bases and J by 1 base, with 23 bases between them. The CDR3 is made up of 18 amino acids. In germline, CDR1 is SGHKS, CDR2 YYEKEE (reference sequence). The chain's CDR3 is CASSHVLSGIPSQETQYF. CDR3 in DNA: TGTGCCAGCAGCCACGTATTGAGTGGGATTCCTTCCCAAGAGACCCAGTACTTC.

This clonotype was seen more than once but under ten times. The V gene is TRBV5-6, the J gene TRBJ1-6; D possibly corresponds to TRBD1 (5 bases). This CDR3 is 15 amino acids long. The V end lost 0 bases, the J end lost 9 bases, and 13 bases lay between the germline ends. Germline CDR1 and CDR2: SGHDT and YYEEEE. The CDR3 DNA reads as TGTGCCAGCAGCTTGGATGGGGCGCGGGGTTCACCCCTCCACTTT. Protein sequence: CASSLDGARGSPLHF.

In this sample, this clonotype turned up many times. The rearrangement uses TRBV5-1 and TRBJ2-3; 8 nucleotides match TRBD2. The CDR3 runs to 15 residues. Trimming cost V 3 bases and J 1 base; bases outside gene matches: 4. CDR1 is SGHRS and CDR2 is YFSETQ in the germline V gene. For the CDR3, the DNA is TGCGCCAGCAGCTCCGGGAGGGGCGGCACAGATACGCAGTATTTT. It codes for CASSSGRGGTDTQYF.

The table lists this clonotype with a few counts. The gene calls are TRBV20-1 and TRBJ1-2; TRBD1 agrees at 7 bases. Trimming cost V 2 bases and J 4 bases; bases outside gene matches: 4. Germline V CDR1 and CDR2: DFQATT, SNEGSKA (reference sequence). The CDR3 consists of 13 residues. The CDR3: CSARPGTVYGYTF. The CDR3 DNA reads as TGCAGTGCTAGACCCGGGACAGTCTATGGCTACACCTTC.

This rearrangement joins TRBV7-2 to TRBJ1-2, with a possible D match to TRBD1 (5 bases). Trimming shortened V by 7 bases and J by 4 bases, and 19 bases separated the two germline ends. Germline values: CDR1 SGHTA, CDR2 FQGNSA. The CDR3 consists of 15 residues. The CDR3 sequence is CASTPRGATLYGYTF. The DNA for the CDR3 is TGTGCCAGCACCCCGCGGGGCGCCACCCTCTATGGCTACACCTTC.

The sample holds many counts of this clonotype. V is TRBV14 and J is TRBJ2-5; 12 nucleotides line up with TRBD2. V lost 2 bases to trimming and J lost 4 bases; unmatched junction nucleotides: 14. CDR3 length: 19 amino acids. Germline loops: CDR1 SGHDN, CDR2 FVKESK. The CDR3 here is CASSQLRSTTSGRIETQYF. CDR3 nucleotides: TGTGCCAGCAGCCAATTGAGGAGTACGACTAGCGGGAGAATAGAGACCCAGTACTTC.

This clonotype was seen many times. The chain recombines TRBV10-3 with TRBJ2-5, with 11 bases identical to TRBD1. CDR3 length: 14 amino acids. Germline values: CDR1 ENHRY, CDR2 SYGVKD. The trim removed 6 bases at V and 5 bases at J, leaving 5 bases unmatched. The CDR3 DNA follows: TGTGCCATCAGAGGGGACAGGGGGGAGGAGACCCAGTACTTC. This encodes CAIRGDRGEETQYF.

This clonotype was observed many times. V and J are TRBV2 and TRBJ2-4; D unclear. Trimming took off 6 bases at V and 6 bases at J, with 12 bases between the two ends. CDR1 is SNHLY and CDR2 is FYNNEI in the germline V gene. This CDR3 has 13 amino acids. The CDR3 here is CASRGTVGNIQYF. CDR3 DNA sequence: TGTGCCAGCAGGGGTACAGTGGGAAACATTCAGTACTTC.

This clonotype came up many times. The genes are TRBV25-1 and TRBJ1-2; no firm D call. Trimming removed 6 bases at V and 6 bases at J, with 11 bases between. This CDR3 region has 12 residues. Germline lookup yields CDR1 MGHDK and CDR2 SYGVNS. CDR3 loop: CASRSGPNGYTF. CDR3 bases: TGTGCCAGCAGGAGCGGTCCTAATGGCTACACCTTC.

Only a few counts were recorded for this clonotype. J is TRBJ2-7 and V is TRBV7-3; 9 bases are shared with TRBD2. J gave up 6 bases and V 0 bases, and 3 bases lay outside the gene matches. The CDR3 runs 14 residues. Germline CDR1 SGHTA, CDR2 FQGTGA. The chain's CDR3 is CASSLTGGRAEQYF. The CDR3 DNA sequence: TGTGCCAGCAGCTTAACGGGCGGGAGGGCCGAGCAGTACTTC.

The chain recombines TRBV20-1 with TRBJ1-3; D is ambiguous. Germline CDR1 DFQATT, CDR2 SNEGSKA (reference sequence). The CDR3 is made up of 12 amino acids. V lost 3 bases and J 2 bases, leaving 5 bases between the germline ends. CDR3: CSARAAGNTIYF. CDR3 coding DNA: TGCAGTGCTAGGGCCGCTGGAAACACCATATATTTT.

This clonotype was counted ten times or more. The rearrangement links TRBV4-3 to TRBJ1-5; D is perhaps TRBD1 (6 bases). The length of the CDR3 is 15 residues. Per the germline V gene, CDR1 is LGHNA and CDR2 is YSLEER. Trimming removed 4 bases at V and 3 bases at J, with 13 bases between. CDR3 loop: CASSPEPGVNQPQHF. The CDR3, as DNA: TGCGCCAGCAGCCCCGAGCCAGGGGTCAATCAGCCCCAGCATTTT.

This clonotype was recorded a few times. The chain couples TRBV6-1 to TRBJ2-7; 8 nucleotides match TRBD1. V lost 10 bases to trimming and J lost 4 bases; unmatched junction nucleotides: 9. The germline V gene has CDR1 MNHNS and CDR2 SASEGT. The CDR3 contains 13 residues. In DNA form, the CDR3 reads TGTGCCACCCGGACAGGGAGAGGGTACGAGCAGTACTTC. Its protein product is CATRTGRGYEQYF.

The table lists this clonotype with a few counts. The chain is built from TRBV28 and TRBJ2-5; D gene uncertain. V was clipped by 1 base and J by 2 bases, with 11 bases between them. This CDR3 contains 15 residues. The germline gives CDR1 MDHEN, CDR2 SYDVKM. The CDR3 nucleotides read TGTGCCAGCAGTTTATCTGGCGGATTTCAAGAGACCCAGTACTTC. Its protein product is CASSLSGGFQETQYF.

The rearrangement links TRBV11-2 to TRBJ2-3; D is unclear. The CDR3 covers 16 residues. CDR1 SGHAT and CDR2 FQNNGV come from the germline V gene. Trimming took off 4 bases at V and 2 bases at J, with 16 bases between the two ends. CDR3 sequence reads: CASSSERIRITDTQYF. The CDR3 DNA reads TGTGCCAGCAGCTCGGAACGCATCCGGATCACAGATACGCAGTATTTT.